The 14 T cell receptor beta chains reported below all come from one sample, sequenced in a study of shared clonotypes between healthy human individuals. TCRdb's copy holds only in-frame clones and misses some; the assay was immunoSEQ multiplex PCR. The sample holds around 1.6 million clones, 95% to 99% seen once. Sample: naive CD4+ T cells sorted from blood. Subset of the sample: CD45RA+ positively selected. The receptors come from a man younger than 40 in good health.

The chain links TRBV20-1 to TRBJ2-4, with D unresolved. This CDR3 has 10 residues. The V end was cut by 4 bases, the J end by 7 bases, with 5 bases between. The germline V gene encodes CDR1 DFQATT and CDR2 SNEGSKA (reference sequence). The CDR3 is CSAISNIQYF. In nucleotides, the CDR3 is TGCAGTGCTATAAGTAACATTCAGTACTTC.

The chain employs TRBV18 and TRBJ2-5; D is perhaps TRBD1 (6 bases). The J call may be incorrect, as the DNA end agrees better with TRBJ2-7. Germline V lookup: CDR1 KGHSH, CDR2 LQKENI. This CDR3 has 13 amino acids. CDR3 in DNA: TGTGCCAGCACGCAGGGGATCGGTTACGAGCAGTACTTC. Amino acid sequence: CASTQGIGYEQYF.

The V gene is TRBV19, the J gene TRBJ1-1, with D perhaps TRBD1 (6 bases). Germline CDR1 reads LNHDA; CDR2 reads SQIVND (reference sequence). V was trimmed by 3 bases and J by 4 bases, leaving 15 bases between them. The CDR3 runs 15 residues. The CDR3 nucleotides read TGTGCCAGTAGTATGCCCCCGACAGGTCGCACTGAAGCTTTCTTT. Protein sequence: CASSMPPTGRTEAFF.

The V call is TRBV29-1, the J call TRBJ2-7; 7 bases align to TRBD1. The junction had 10 bases not matched to a gene; V was cut back by 7 bases and J by 4 bases. This CDR3 comprises 13 residues. Germline V gene data show CDR1 as SQVTM and CDR2 as ANQGSEA. The CDR3 loop reads CSARQGPFYEQYF. The CDR3 region has the DNA TGCAGCGCCAGACAGGGTCCCTTTTACGAGCAGTACTTC.

The V call is TRBV10-2, the J call TRBJ1-1, with unresolved D. V dropped 2 bases and J dropped 6 bases, with 7 bases sitting between them. The germline V gene encodes CDR1 WSHSY and CDR2 SAAADI. The CDR3 extends over 12 amino acids. CDR3 residues: CASSEGLPEAFF. DNA of the CDR3: TGCGCCAGCAGTGAGGGGTTGCCTGAAGCTTTCTTT.

This sequence joins TRBV29-1 and TRBJ2-7; D remains unclear. The CDR3 sequence is 18 residues long. Between the trimmed V and J ends, which lost 5 bases and 4 bases, there was a span of 30 bases. CDR1 SQVTM and CDR2 ANQGSEA come from the germline V gene. CDR3 region: CSVKDWKRLTVGSYEQYF. CDR3 coding DNA: TGCAGCGTTAAGGATTGGAAGAGGTTGACGGTAGGTTCTTACGAGCAGTACTTC.

The CDR3 coding sequence is TGTGCCAGCTCACCCTTCATCAGCCAACAAGGTGCCACCTACGAGCAGTACTTC. It translates to CASSPFISQQGATYEQYF. J is TRBJ2-7 and V is TRBV18; no firm D call. With 3 bases removed from V and 2 bases from J, the gap between germline ends came to 23 bases. Germline V gene data show CDR1 as KGHSH and CDR2 as LQKENI. CDR3 size: 18 residues.

This rearrangement joins TRBV19 to TRBJ2-5; 11 positions agree with TRBD2. CDR1 is LNHDA and CDR2 is SQIVND in the germline V gene (reference sequence). V lost 5 bases, J lost 6 bases, and 2 bases stayed unmatched. The CDR3 runs 13 residues. CDR3 in DNA: TGTGCCAGTAGTGAGACTAGCGGGAAGACCCAGTACTTC. As protein: CASSETSGKTQYF. Combining the CDR3 with reference TRBV19 and TRBJ2-5 gives the whole variable domain DGGITQSPKYLFRKEGQNVTLSCEQNLNHDAMYWYRQDPGQGLRLIYYSQIVNDFQKGDIAEGYSVSREKKESFPLTVTSAQKNPTAFYLCASSETSGKTQYFGPGTRLLVL.

J is TRBJ2-2 and V is TRBV11-2; 12 bases line up with TRBD2. The CDR3 contains 15 residues. The germline CDR1 and CDR2 sequences are SGHAT and FQNNGV. The V gene end was trimmed by 5 bases and the J gene end by 4 bases; junction bases not matched to a gene: 2. CDR3 in amino acids: CASSRLAGATGELFF. In DNA, the CDR3 is TGTGCCAGCAGCCGACTAGCGGGAGCCACCGGGGAGCTGTTTTTT.

The chain uses TRBV19 and TRBJ2-1; no reliable D call. V was pared by 3 bases and J by 6 bases, with 3 bases between. The CDR3 is made up of 11 amino acids. Germline V gives CDR1 LNHDA, CDR2 SQIVND (reference sequence). The CDR3 reads CASSMGNEQFF. Written as DNA, the CDR3 is TGTGCCAGTAGTATGGGCAATGAGCAGTTCTTC.

The J gene is TRBJ2-3, the V gene TRBV6-1, with TRBD2 matching 11 bases. This CDR3 is 17 amino acids long. Unmatched junction bases numbered 7, after V lost 4 bases and J lost 1 base. Germline V gives CDR1 MNHNS, CDR2 SASEGT. The CDR3 nucleotides read TGTGCCAGCAGTGTGGGACTAGCGGCCCTAGGCACAGATACGCAGTATTTT. Protein: CASSVGLAALGTDTQYF.

The chain is built from TRBV5-1 and TRBJ2-5; 10 nucleotides match TRBD2. CDR1 SGHRS and CDR2 YFSETQ come from the germline V gene. V lost 4 bases and J lost 5; bases outside the gene matches: 8. The CDR3 spans 15 residues. The CDR3 nucleotides read TGCGCCAGCAGCCTGGGAGGACTAGCGGCGGAGACCCAGTACTTC. Protein sequence: CASSLGGLAAETQYF.

A word on this clone: In the same sample, other DNA sequences code for this CDR3. This chain connects TRBV20-1 to TRBJ2-3; D is unclear. This CDR3 spans 11 amino acids. The germline V and J ends were trimmed by 3 bases and 4 bases, with 5 bases remaining between them. Looked up from germline, CDR1 is DFQATT and CDR2 is SNEGSKA (reference sequence). In DNA, the CDR3 is TGCAGTGCTAGCCGGGCAGATACGCAGTATTTT. Encoded protein: CSASRADTQYF.

The chain combines TRBV5-1 with TRBJ2-1; D is perhaps TRBD2 (5 bases). The CDR3 sequence is 14 residues long. The V end was cut by 4 bases, the J end by 5 bases, with 13 bases between. The germline V gene has CDR1 SGHRS and CDR2 YFSETQ. CDR3 amino acids: CASSGSGTDNEQFF. CDR3 sequence (DNA): TGCGCCAGCAGCGGAAGCGGTACCGACAATGAGCAGTTCTTC. The variable domain in full, completed from reference TRBV5-1 and TRBJ2-1, reads KAGVTQTPRYLIKTRGQQVTLSCSPISGHRSVSWYQQTPGQGLQFLFEYFSETQRNKGNFPGRFSGRQFSNSRSEMNVSTLELGDSALYLCASSGSGTDNEQFFGPGTRLTVL.